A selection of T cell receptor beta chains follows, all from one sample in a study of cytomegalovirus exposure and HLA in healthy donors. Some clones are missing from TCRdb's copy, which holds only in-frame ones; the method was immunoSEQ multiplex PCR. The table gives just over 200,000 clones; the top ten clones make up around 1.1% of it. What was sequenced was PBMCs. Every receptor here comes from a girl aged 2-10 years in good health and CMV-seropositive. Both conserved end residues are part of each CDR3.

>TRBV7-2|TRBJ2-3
CASSFDLAGGFSTDTQYF
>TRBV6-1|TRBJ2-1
CASSAWTTDNEQFF
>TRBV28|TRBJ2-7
CASRAGGIYEQYF
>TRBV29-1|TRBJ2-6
CSVGQGVKAGANVLTF
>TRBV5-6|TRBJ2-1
CASTSRTSGRNEQFF
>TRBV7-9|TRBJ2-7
CASSSDQGDEQYF
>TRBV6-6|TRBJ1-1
CASRESDRQNTEAFF
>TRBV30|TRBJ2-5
CAWWGDSVLQETQYF
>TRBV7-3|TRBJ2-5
CASSLRSGRGGETQYF
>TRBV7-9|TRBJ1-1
CASSSRTGVEAFF
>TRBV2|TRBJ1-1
CASSERTEAFF
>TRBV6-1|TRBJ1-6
CASTLMLTDSPLHF
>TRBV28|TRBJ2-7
CASKGGGNPYEQYF
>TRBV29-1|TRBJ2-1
CSVEISGRTVNEQFF
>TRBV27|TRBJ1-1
CASSWGTARNTEAFF
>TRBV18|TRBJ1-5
CASSPLDSRNSNQPQHF
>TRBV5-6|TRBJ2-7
CASSLASGQGTVEQYF